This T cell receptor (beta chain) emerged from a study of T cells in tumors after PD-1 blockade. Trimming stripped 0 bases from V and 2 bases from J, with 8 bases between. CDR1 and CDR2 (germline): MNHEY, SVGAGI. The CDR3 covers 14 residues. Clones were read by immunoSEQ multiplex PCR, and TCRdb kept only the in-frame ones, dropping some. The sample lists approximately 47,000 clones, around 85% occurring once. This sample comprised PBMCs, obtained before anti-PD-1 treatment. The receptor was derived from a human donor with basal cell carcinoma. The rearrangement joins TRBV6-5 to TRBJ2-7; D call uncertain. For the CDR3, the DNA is TGTGCCAGCAGTTACTCATGGAAGACCTACGAGCAGTACTTC. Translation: CASSYSWKTYEQYF.